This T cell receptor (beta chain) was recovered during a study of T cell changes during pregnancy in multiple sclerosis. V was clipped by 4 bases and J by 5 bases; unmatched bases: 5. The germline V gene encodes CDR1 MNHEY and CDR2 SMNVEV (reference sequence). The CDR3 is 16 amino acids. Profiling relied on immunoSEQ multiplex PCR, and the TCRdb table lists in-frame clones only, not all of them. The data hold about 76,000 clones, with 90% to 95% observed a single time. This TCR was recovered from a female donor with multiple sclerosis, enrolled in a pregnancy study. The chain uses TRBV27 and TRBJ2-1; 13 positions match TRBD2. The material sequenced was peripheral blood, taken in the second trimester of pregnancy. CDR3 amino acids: CASSSLAGGANNEQFF. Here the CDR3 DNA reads TGTGCCAGCAGTTCACTAGCGGGGGGGGCGAACAATGAGCAGTTCTTC.